This T cell receptor beta chain was sequenced in a study of response to subunit inactivated influenza vaccine. This clonotype was picked up a small number of times. Its antigen is not known. TCRdb re-derived calls from the RT-PCR reads in MiXCR, one entry per CDR3 protein. The sample contains roughly 670,000 distinct CDR3 sequences, 11% to 15% of which appear only once. CDR1 and CDR2 (germline): SGHAT, FQDESV (reference sequence). The CDR3 spans 19 residues. V was clipped by 1 base and J by 3 bases, with 25 bases between them. Study findings and constraints: Authors proposed each seasonal influenza vaccination draws in few new T cells.

The sequence was obtained from a man aged 45 to 65 who received an inactivated influenza vaccine. The V and J genes are TRBV11-1 and TRBJ2-7; possibly TRBD1 for D (6 bases). The specimen comprised PBMCs from blood, sampled 14 days before vaccination. CDR3 bases: TGTGCCAGCAGCTTAGGCACAGGGTTTCTGGGACGAGGTCTCTACGAGCAGTACTTC. It is translated as CASSLGTGFLGRGLYEQYF.